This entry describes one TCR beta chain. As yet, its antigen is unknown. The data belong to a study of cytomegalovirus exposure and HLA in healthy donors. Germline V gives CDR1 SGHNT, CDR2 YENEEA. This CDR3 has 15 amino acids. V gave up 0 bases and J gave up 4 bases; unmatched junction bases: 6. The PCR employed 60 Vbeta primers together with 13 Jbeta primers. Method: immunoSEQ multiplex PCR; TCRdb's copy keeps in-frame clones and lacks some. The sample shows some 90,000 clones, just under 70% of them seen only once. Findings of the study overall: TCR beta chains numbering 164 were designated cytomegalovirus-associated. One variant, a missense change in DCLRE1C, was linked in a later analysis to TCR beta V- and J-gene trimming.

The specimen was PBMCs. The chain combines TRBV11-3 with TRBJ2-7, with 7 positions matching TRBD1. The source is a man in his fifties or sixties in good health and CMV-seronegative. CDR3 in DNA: TGTGCCAGCAGCTTAGATACGACAGGGCGGTACGAGCAGTACGTC. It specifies CASSLDTTGRYEQYV.